This TCR beta chain derives from a study of CD8 T cells in Susac syndrome (dated by TCRdb to between 2018 and 2020). For the study in its entirety: Repertoire sequencing was used to test whether CD8+ T cell activation and differentiation in Susac syndrome was antigen driven. Results and caveats for the whole study, not just this receptor: The number of individuals in the TCR sequencing and HLA analysis was acknowledged as relatively small.

High-throughput TCR beta sequencing profiled peripheral blood CD8+ and CD4+ T cells from healthy donors, Susac syndrome patients and multiple sclerosis patients. The healthy donors served as controls matched for age and sex. Bulk CD8+ and CD4+ T cells were purified by magnetic negative isolation, while CD8+ TEMRA cells were enriched using FACS. Blood was collected in EDTA tubes and processed within 24 hours, with PBMCs isolated through density gradient centrifugation. PBMCs destined for TCR sequencing were cryopreserved in liquid nitrogen and later thawed in a 37 °C water bath. A purity of at least 90% was achieved for sorted or isolated CD4+, CD8+ and CD8+ TEMRA cells. As concerns this clonotype: No antigen is known for it. Per-nucleotide qualities are absent, and no much larger clonotype sits a single base away.

RNA was extracted using the RNeasy kit, and about 0.5 to 1 ug of the RNA was reverse transcribed with random hexamers. The immunoSEQ multiplex PCR assay, covering 54 Vbeta and 13 Jbeta segments, was used to amplify TCR beta CDR3 regions. To correct PCR amplification bias, a synthetic template baseline was used for both primer optimization and computational correction. Under the source paper's analysis protocol: Reads were annotated to V, D and J genes per IMGT and analyzed with immunoSEQ Analyzer, keeping only productive sequences. Clonality was calculated as one minus the Shannon entropy normalized by log2 of the number of productive unique sequences. For each patient and control, public and private clones were evaluated within the 100 most prevalent clones. A clone was defined as Susac-specific if it was absent from the healthy and MS cohorts, from approximately 980 published viral clones and from other ImmuneACCESS disease sequences. TCRdb reprocessing: public reads trimmed at Q25 with fastp, clones called with MiXCR, in-frame beta chains kept. CDR3 protein sequences are deduplicated, and each keeps its most common genes and DNA. TCRdb assigned the V and J calls; the authors' analysis was not used. In this sample the table shows 180,000 or so distinct CDR3 sequences, around 95% of which occur a single time. Clones ranked in the top ten supply 0.1% of the sample.

Sequenced sample: CD4+ T cells from PBMCs. The sequence came from a human donor in good health.

The DNA is as follows: TGTGCCAGCAGCCGGAGAGACGGCACTGAAGCTTTCTTT. This codes for CASSRRDGTEAFF. The V gene is TRBV3-1 and the J gene is TRBJ1-1; the D gene lacks a confident call. Cut back by 4 bases and 4 bases, the V and J ends lie 10 bases apart. Counted from cysteine to phenylalanine, this CDR3 has 13 amino acids. Here the CDR3 DNA is all that survives: 39 bases in frame from base 1. CDR1 is given as LGHDT and CDR2 as YNNKEL, both from the germline V gene (reference sequence).